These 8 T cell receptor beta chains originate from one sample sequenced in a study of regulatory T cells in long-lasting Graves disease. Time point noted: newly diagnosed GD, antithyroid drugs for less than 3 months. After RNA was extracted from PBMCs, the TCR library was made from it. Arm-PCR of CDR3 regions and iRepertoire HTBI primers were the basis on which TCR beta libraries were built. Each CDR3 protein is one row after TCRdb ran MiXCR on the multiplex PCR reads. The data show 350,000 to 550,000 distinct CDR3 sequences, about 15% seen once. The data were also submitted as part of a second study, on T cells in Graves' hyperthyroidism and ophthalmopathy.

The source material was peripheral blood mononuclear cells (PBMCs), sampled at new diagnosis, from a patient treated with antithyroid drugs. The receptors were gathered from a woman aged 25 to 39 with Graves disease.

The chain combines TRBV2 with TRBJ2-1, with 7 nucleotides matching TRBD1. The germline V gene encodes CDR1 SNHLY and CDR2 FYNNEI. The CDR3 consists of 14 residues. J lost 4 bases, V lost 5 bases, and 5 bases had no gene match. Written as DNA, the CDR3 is TGTGCCAGCAGTAACAGGGGACAATACAATGAGCAGTTCTTC. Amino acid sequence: CASSNRGQYNEQFF.

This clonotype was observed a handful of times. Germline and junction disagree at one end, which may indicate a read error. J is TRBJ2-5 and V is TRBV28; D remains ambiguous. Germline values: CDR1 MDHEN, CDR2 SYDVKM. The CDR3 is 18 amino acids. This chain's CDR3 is CANSPVASRSPIQETQYF. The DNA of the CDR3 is TGTGCCAACAGTCCCGTGGCTTCCCGATCCCCAATCCAAGAGACCCAGTACTTC.

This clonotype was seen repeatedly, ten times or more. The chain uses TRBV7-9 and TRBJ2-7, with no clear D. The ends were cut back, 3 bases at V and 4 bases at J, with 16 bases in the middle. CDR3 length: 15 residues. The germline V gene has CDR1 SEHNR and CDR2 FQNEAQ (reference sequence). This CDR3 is CASSLGVGIGYEQYF. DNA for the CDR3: TGTGCCAGCAGCTTGGGTGTGGGGATCGGGTACGAGCAGTACTTC.

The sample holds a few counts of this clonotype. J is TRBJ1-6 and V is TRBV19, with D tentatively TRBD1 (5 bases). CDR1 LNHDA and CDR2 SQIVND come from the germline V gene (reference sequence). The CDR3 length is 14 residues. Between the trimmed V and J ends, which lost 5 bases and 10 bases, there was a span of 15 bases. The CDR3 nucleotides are TGTGCCAGTAGTGCGGGGCAGGGTCCATCACCCCTCCACTTT. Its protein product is CASSAGQGPSPLHF.

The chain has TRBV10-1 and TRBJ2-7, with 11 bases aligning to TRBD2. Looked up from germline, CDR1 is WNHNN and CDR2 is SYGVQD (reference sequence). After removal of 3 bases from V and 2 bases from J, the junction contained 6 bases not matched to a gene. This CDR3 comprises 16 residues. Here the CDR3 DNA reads TGCGCCAGCAGTGATCACGGGACTAGCGGAGCCTACGAGCAGTACTTC. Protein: CASSDHGTSGAYEQYF.

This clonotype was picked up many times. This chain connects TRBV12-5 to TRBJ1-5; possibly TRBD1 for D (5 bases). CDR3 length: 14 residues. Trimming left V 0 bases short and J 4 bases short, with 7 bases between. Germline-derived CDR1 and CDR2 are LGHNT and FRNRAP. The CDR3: CASGLVGGNQPQHF. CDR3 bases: TGTGCTAGTGGTTTGGTCGGGGGGAATCAGCCCCAGCATTTT.

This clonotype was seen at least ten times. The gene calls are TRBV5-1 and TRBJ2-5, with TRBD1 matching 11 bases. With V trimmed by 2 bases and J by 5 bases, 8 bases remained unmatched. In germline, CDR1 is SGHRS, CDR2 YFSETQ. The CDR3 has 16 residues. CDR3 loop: CASSLADRGRVETQYF. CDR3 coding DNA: TGCGCCAGCAGCTTAGCGGACAGGGGGCGCGTGGAGACCCAGTACTTC.

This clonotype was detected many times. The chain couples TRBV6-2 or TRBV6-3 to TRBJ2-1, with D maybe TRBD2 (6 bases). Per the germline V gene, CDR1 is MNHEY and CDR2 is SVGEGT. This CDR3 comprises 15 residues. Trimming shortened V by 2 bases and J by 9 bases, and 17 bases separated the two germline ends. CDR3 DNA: TGTGCCAGCAGTTACCCGCTGGGAGCCGGGGGTGAGCAGTTCTTC. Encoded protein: CASSYPLGAGGEQFF.